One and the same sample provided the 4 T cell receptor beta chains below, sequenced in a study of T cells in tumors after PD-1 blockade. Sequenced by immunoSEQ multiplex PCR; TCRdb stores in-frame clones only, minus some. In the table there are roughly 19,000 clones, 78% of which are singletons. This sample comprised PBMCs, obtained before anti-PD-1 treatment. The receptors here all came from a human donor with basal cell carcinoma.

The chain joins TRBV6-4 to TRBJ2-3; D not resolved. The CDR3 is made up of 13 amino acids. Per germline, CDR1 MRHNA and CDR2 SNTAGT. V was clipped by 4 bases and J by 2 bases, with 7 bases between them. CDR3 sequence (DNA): TGTGCCAGCAGTGCTAGATCCACAGATACGCAGTATTTT. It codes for CASSARSTDTQYF.

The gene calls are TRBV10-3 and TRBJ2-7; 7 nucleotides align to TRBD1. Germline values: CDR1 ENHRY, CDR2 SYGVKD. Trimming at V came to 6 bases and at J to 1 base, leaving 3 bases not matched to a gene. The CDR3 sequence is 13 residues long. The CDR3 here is CAISRDSSYEQYF. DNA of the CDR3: TGTGCCATCAGCAGGGACAGTTCCTACGAGCAGTACTTC.

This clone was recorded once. CDR3 residues: CASSQDYGFNSPLHF. The DNA of the CDR3 is TGCGCCAGCAGCCAAGATTATGGGTTTAATTCACCCCTCCACTTT. This chain connects TRBV4-3 to TRBJ1-6; D remains ambiguous. This CDR3 is 15 amino acids long. Germline CDR1 LGHNA, CDR2 YSLEER. V was shortened by 0 bases and J by 6 bases, with 9 bases between the two germline ends.

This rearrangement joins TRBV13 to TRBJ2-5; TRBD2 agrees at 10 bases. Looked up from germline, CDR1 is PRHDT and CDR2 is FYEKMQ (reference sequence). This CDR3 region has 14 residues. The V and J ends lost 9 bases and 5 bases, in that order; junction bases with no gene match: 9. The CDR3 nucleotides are TGTGCCAGTACACAGCGGGGGGGCTTTGAGACCCAGTACTTC. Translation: CASTQRGGFETQYF.